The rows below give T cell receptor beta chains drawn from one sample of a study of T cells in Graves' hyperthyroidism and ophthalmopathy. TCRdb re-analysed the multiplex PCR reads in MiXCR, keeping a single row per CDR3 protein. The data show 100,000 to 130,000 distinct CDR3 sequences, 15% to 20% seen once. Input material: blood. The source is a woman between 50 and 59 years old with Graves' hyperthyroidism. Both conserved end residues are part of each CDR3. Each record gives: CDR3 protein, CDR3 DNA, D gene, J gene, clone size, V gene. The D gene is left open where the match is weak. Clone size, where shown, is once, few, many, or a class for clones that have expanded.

CDR3: CASSDRQGKGRSGELFF
DNA: TGTGCCAGCAGTGATAGACAGGGGAAAGGGCGGTCCGGGGAGCTGTTTTTT
D: TRBD1
J: TRBJ2-2
size: many
V: TRBV6-1

CDR3: CASSLRTSGSMETQYF
DNA: TGTGCCAGCAGCCTTCGGACTAGCGGGAGTATGGAGACCCAGTACTTC
D: TRBD2
J: TRBJ2-5
size: many
V: TRBV11-2

CDR3: CASSVLLAKNIQYF
DNA: TGTGCCAGCAGCGTCTTACTAGCCAAAAACATTCAGTACTTC
D: NA
J: TRBJ2-4
size: NA
V: TRBV5-8

CDR3: CSYTSGRSRTQYF
DNA: TGCAGCTACACTAGCGGGAGGTCTCGGACGCAGTATTTT
D: TRBD2
J: TRBJ2-3
size: many
V: TRBV29-1

CDR3: CASSLAGITDTQYF
DNA: TGTGCCAGCAGCTTGGCCGGGATCACAGATACGCAGTATTTT
D: NA
J: TRBJ2-3
size: many
V: TRBV5-6

CDR3: CASSRTGEDNEQFF
DNA: TGTGCCAGCAGTCGGACAGGGGAAGACAATGAGCAGTTCTTC
D: TRBD1
J: TRBJ2-1
size: NA
V: TRBV7-9

CDR3: CASSQEILGPLGGSPLHF
DNA: TGTGCCAGCAGCCAAGAGATCCTCGGACCCCTTGGGGGTTCACCCCTCCACTTT
D: NA
J: TRBJ1-6
size: many
V: TRBV4-2

CDR3: CASSQGSDRGPASSGNTIYF
DNA: TGTGCCAGCAGCCAAGGGTCGGACAGGGGCCCAGCGAGCTCTGGAAACACCATATATTTT
D: TRBD1
J: TRBJ1-3
size: many
V: TRBV4-2

CDR3: CSARDPVQTTDTQYF
DNA: TGCAGTGCTAGAGATCCGGTGCAGACCACAGATACGCAGTATTTT
D: NA
J: TRBJ2-3
size: many
V: TRBV20-1

CDR3: CASTLERSLAQHF
DNA: TGTGCCAGCACCCTGGAACGTTCTCTGGCCCAGCATTTT
D: NA
J: TRBJ1-5
size: many
V: TRBV6-2/TRBV6-3

CDR3: CASSSPLRGWGQPQHF
DNA: TGTGCCAGCAGTTCCCCCCTACGGGGCTGGGGTCAGCCCCAGCATTTT
D: NA
J: TRBJ1-5
size: many
V: TRBV28

CDR3: CALAAGSHPPQPQHF
DNA: TGTGCCCTGGCGGCGGGCAGCCACCCTCCCCAGCCCCAGCATTTT
D: NA
J: TRBJ1-5
size: NA
V: TRBV2

CDR3: CASGTGNYEQYF
DNA: TGTGCCTCCGGGACAGGTAACTACGAGCAGTACTTC
D: TRBD1
J: TRBJ2-7
size: many
V: TRBV10-3

CDR3: CASSPWTGNTGELFF
DNA: TGTGCCAGTAGCCCATGGACAGGGAACACCGGGGAGCTGTTTTTT
D: TRBD1
J: TRBJ2-2
size: few
V: TRBV19

CDR3: CASTPTVNSPLHF
DNA: TGTGCCAGTACCCCGACAGTTAATTCACCCCTCCACTTT
D: NA
J: TRBJ1-6
size: many
V: TRBV11-2

CDR3: CASSPGQGAVGYTF
DNA: TGTGCCAGCAGCCCTGGACAGGGGGCGGTAGGCTACACCTTC
D: TRBD1
J: TRBJ1-2
size: many
V: TRBV7-9

CDR3: CASSPGGRERYNEQFF
DNA: TGTGCCAGCAGCCCAGGGGGACGGGAGAGATACAATGAGCAGTTCTTC
D: NA
J: TRBJ2-1
size: many
V: TRBV7-9

CDR3: CASSPRGYNEQFF
DNA: TGTGCCAGTAGTCCTAGGGGGTACAATGAGCAGTTCTTC
D: NA
J: TRBJ2-1
size: NA
V: TRBV19

CDR3: CASSSGGGYGDGYTF
DNA: TGTGCCAGCAGCTCAGGGGGCGGTTATGGTGATGGCTACACCTTC
D: TRBD1
J: TRBJ1-2
size: NA
V: TRBV28